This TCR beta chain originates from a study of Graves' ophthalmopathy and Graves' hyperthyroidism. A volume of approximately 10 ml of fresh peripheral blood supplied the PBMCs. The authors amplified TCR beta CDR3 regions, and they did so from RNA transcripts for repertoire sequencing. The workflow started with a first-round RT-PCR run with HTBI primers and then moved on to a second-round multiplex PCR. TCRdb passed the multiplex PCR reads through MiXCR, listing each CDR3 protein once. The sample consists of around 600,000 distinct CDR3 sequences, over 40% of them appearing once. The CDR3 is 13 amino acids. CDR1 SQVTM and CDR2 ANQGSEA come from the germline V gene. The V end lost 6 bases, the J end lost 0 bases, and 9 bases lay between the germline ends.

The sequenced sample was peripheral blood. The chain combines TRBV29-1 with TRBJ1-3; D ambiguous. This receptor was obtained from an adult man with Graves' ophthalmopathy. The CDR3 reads CSVGDGSGNTIYF. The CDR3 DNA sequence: TGCAGCGTAGGCGACGGCTCTGGAAACACCATATATTTT.